This is a list of T cell receptor beta chains from one sample in a study of T cells in Graves' hyperthyroidism and ophthalmopathy. TCRdb independently ran MiXCR on the multiplex PCR reads; one entry per CDR3 protein. The sample lists some 570,000 distinct CDR3 sequences, roughly 18% occurring once. Sequencing was done on a sample of blood. Receptors originate from a woman aged 18-29 years with Graves' ophthalmopathy. CDR3s include the opening cysteine and the closing phenylalanine or tryptophan. D genes are given only for firm matches. Clone size is shown for a subset of rows, as once, few, many or a class of expanded clone.

d_call	v_call	clone_size	j_call	cdr3_nt	cdr3_aa
.	TRBV18	many	TRBJ2-5	TGTGCCAGCTCACTGGGTTTGGGTGACACGGAAGAGACCCAGTACTTC	CASSLGLGDTEETQYF
TRBD1	TRBV28	many	TRBJ1-5	TGTGCCAGCAGTGTCACAGGGGGCGTAGGCAATCAGCCCCAGCATTTT	CASSVTGGVGNQPQHF
TRBD2	TRBV28	many	TRBJ2-7	TGTGCCAGCAGTCTTCGGGAGGGGGACTACGAGCAGTACTTC	CASSLREGDYEQYF
TRBD2	TRBV3-1	many	TRBJ2-5	TGTGCCAGCAGCCAAGATTTGGTAGCGGGGGGGCGAGAGACCCAGTACTTC	CASSQDLVAGGRETQYF
.	TRBV5-4	few	TRBJ2-2	TGTGCCAGCAGCTTTGGATTGACGGGAAACACCGGGGAGCTGTTTTTT	CASSFGLTGNTGELFF
.	TRBV19	.	TRBJ2-5	TGTGCCAGTAGTAGAGGGACAACTCAAGAGACCCAGTACTTC	CASSRGTTQETQYF
TRBD2	TRBV19	.	TRBJ2-1	TGTGCCAGTAGTAAGGGACTAGCGGGGCCATTTCAGTTCTTC	CASSKGLAGPFQFF
.	TRBV19	few	TRBJ1-5	TGTGCCAGTAGTATAGAGTTGCGGTCCAATCAGCCCCAGCATTTT	CASSIELRSNQPQHF
TRBD2	TRBV30	.	TRBJ2-4	TGTGCCTGGAGTAGCTGGGAGGGCCTAGCCAAAAACATTCAGTACTTC	CAWSSWEGLAKNIQYF
TRBD1	TRBV10-3	.	TRBJ1-2	TGTGCCATCAGCGCAGTGGGGACAGGGGGCTGGGACTATGGCTACACCTTC	CAISAVGTGGWDYGYTF
TRBD1	TRBV9	.	TRBJ1-2	TGTGCCAGCAGTCGCTTACAGGGGGTAGGTGGCTACACCTTC	CASSRLQGVGGYTF
.	TRBV7-3	.	TRBJ2-7	TGTGCCAGCAGCTTACTGGGGCCGGACGAGCAGTACTTC	CASSLLGPDEQYF
.	TRBV12-3/TRBV12-4	few	TRBJ1-3	TGTGCCAGCAGTTTGTGGGTGTCTGGAAACACCATATATTTT	CASSLWVSGNTIYF
TRBD2	TRBV28	many	TRBJ2-3	TGTGCCAGCAGTTTGAAACTAGCGGGGGGGCCGGGCTCCACAGATACGCAGTATTTT	CASSLKLAGGPGSTDTQYF
.	TRBV28	.	TRBJ2-6	TGTGCCAGCAGCCCCCAATTCTCTGGGGCCAACGTCCTGACTTTC	CASSPQFSGANVLTF
.	TRBV5-1	few	TRBJ2-1	TGCGCCAGCAGCAAGAACAATGAGCAGTTCTTC	CASSKNNEQFF
.	TRBV24-1	.	TRBJ2-3	TGTGCCACCAGTAACCCGGGACAAGGATTAGATACGCAGTATTTT	CATSNPGQGLDTQYF
.	TRBV6-1	.	TRBJ2-1	TGTGCCAGCAGTCCAGGGGACTACAATGAGCAGTTCTTC	CASSPGDYNEQFF
.	TRBV3-1	few	TRBJ1-3	TGTGCCAGCAGCCAAGATACATCTGGAAACACCATATATTTT	CASSQDTSGNTIYF
TRBD1	TRBV4-1	few	TRBJ1-2	TGCGCCAGCAGCCAAGGATGGACAGGGGGCCATGGCTACACCTTC	CASSQGWTGGHGYTF
TRBD2	TRBV15	few	TRBJ2-2	TGTGCCACCAGCAGAGGTCCAGGACTAGATACCGGGGAGCTGTTTTTT	CATSRGPGLDTGELFF
.	TRBV10-3	.	TRBJ2-7	TGTGCCATCAGTGAGTCGGCCGTCTACGAGCAGTACTTC	CAISESAVYEQYF
.	TRBV7-3	few	TRBJ1-1	TGTGCCAGCAGCTTAGAGGGGTTTAGCGAAGCTTTCTTT	CASSLEGFSEAFF
.	TRBV4-2	.	TRBJ1-1	TGTGCCAGCAGCCAAAACACGGGGGGCTATGAACATACTGAAGCTTTCTTT	CASSQNTGGYEHTEAFF
.	TRBV6-1	many	TRBJ2-1	TGTGCCAGCAGTGAACGGGGGCATAGCCTCAATGAGCAGTTCTTC	CASSERGHSLNEQFF
.	TRBV7-9	many	TRBJ2-1	TGTGCCAGCAGCTTAGCGGAGGCTCCTTACAATGAGCAGTTCTTC	CASSLAEAPYNEQFF
.	TRBV19	few	TRBJ1-5	TGTGCCAGTAGTAAGGTGGCCGTCTATCAGCCCCAGCATTTT	CASSKVAVYQPQHF
TRBD1	TRBV5-1	.	TRBJ2-7	TGCGCCAGCAGCTGGACCCGACAGGGTTACGAGCAGTACTTC	CASSWTRQGYEQYF
.	TRBV18	many	TRBJ2-5	TGTGCCAGCTCACCAAACAGAAAAGAGACCCAGTACTTC	CASSPNRKETQYF
.	TRBV6-2/TRBV6-3	.	TRBJ2-2	TGTGCCAGCACCCCGGGGGGCTCGGGGACCGGGGAGCTGTTTTTT	CASTPGGSGTGELFF
TRBD2	TRBV4-1	.	TRBJ2-7	TGCGCCAGCAGCCAAGGCGATAGCGGGGGGCCTAGCTCCTACGAGCAGTACTTC	CASSQGDSGGPSSYEQYF
TRBD1	TRBV13	.	TRBJ1-1	TGTGCCAGCAGCTTTTTTGGACAGGGGAGAAACACTGAAGCTTTCTTT	CASSFFGQGRNTEAFF
.	TRBV28	few	TRBJ1-5	TGTGCCAGCAGTCCAGGCCTTCTGCCCCAGCATTTT	CASSPGLLPQHF
TRBD1	TRBV11-2	many	TRBJ2-1	TGTGCCAGCAGCTTAGTCGGACAGGGGGACAATGAGCAGTTCTTC	CASSLVGQGDNEQFF
TRBD1	TRBV6-1	few	TRBJ1-1	TGTGCCAGCAGTAGCGGGACAGGGGTCACTGAAGCTTTCTTT	CASSSGTGVTEAFF
.	TRBV5-8	.	TRBJ1-6	TGTGCCAGCAGCTCGGGCCCCAACTCCTCACCCCTCCACTTT	CASSSGPNSSPLHF
.	TRBV19	many	TRBJ2-7	TGTGCCAGTAGTGGACAGTCCACCGCCTCCTACGAGCAGTACTTC	CASSGQSTASYEQYF
TRBD2	TRBV10-3	.	TRBJ2-5	TGTGCCATCATGGCTAGCGGGAGTGGAGAGACCCAGTACTTC	CAIMASGSGETQYF
TRBD1	TRBV27	.	TRBJ2-3	TGTGCCAGCAGTTCGGACAGGGGGCCGAGCACAGATACGCAGTATTTT	CASSSDRGPSTDTQYF
.	TRBV11-2	once	TRBJ1-6	TGTGCCAGCAGCCAAGTGACCGATAGCTCCTATAATTCACCCCTCCACTTT	CASSQVTDSSYNSPLHF
TRBD2	TRBV28	.	TRBJ2-5	TGTGCCAGCAGTTTCTTTTCGCGGGAGGGCCAAGAGGCCCAGTACTTC	CASSFFSREGQEAQYF
TRBD2	TRBV20-1	.	TRBJ2-3	TGCAGTGCGACCACTAGCGGGGGGTGGATTGGAACAGATACGCAGTATTTT	CSATTSGGWIGTDTQYF
TRBD1	TRBV28	many	TRBJ1-5	TGTGCCAGCAGTTCCACAGGGGTGGGCAATCAGCCCCAGCATTTT	CASSSTGVGNQPQHF
.	TRBV10-3	few	TRBJ2-5	TGTGCCATCAGTCGCGGACTGGAGGGGAAAACAAAGACCCAGTACTTC	CAISRGLEGKTKTQYF
TRBD1	TRBV7-9	.	TRBJ2-1	TGTGCCAGCAGCGCAGGGGGCGTCGGCAATGAGCAGTTCTTC	CASSAGGVGNEQFF
TRBD1	TRBV4-1	many	TRBJ1-3	TGCGCCAGCAGCCAAGATTGGGACAGTGGCTCTGGAAACACCATATATTTT	CASSQDWDSGSGNTIYF
.	TRBV7-3	many	TRBJ2-1	TGTGCCAGCAGCTTATGGGGGGTAGACAATGAGCAGTTCTTC	CASSLWGVDNEQFF
.	TRBV11-2	many	TRBJ1-1	TGTGCCAGCAGCCTAACTCAGGTTATGAACACTGAAGCTTTCTTT	CASSLTQVMNTEAFF
TRBD2	TRBV7-9	once	TRBJ2-1	TGTGCCAGCAGCCCCACGGGACTAGTACTTGAGCAGTTCTTC	CASSPTGLVLEQFF
.	TRBV11-2	many	TRBJ2-1	TGTGCCAGCAGCTCCCTAGGGTCTGAGCAGTTCTTC	CASSSLGSEQFF
TRBD2	TRBV6-1	many	TRBJ2-1	TGTGCCAGCAGCTCTCTAGCGGGAGTGTACAATGAGCAGTTCTTC	CASSSLAGVYNEQFF
.	TRBV3-1	many	TRBJ2-1	TGTGCCAGCAGCCGCACTGGGGGGGGGGCCCCTGAGCAGTTCTTC	CASSRTGGGAPEQFF
.	TRBV6-1	.	TRBJ1-5	TGTGCCAACACCAGAGAGAGCGGGAGCAATCAGCCCCAGCATTTT	CANTRESGSNQPQHF
.	TRBV28	many	TRBJ2-7	TGTGCCAGCAGTCTGAGGGAGAGTTATTACGAGCAGTACTTC	CASSLRESYYEQYF